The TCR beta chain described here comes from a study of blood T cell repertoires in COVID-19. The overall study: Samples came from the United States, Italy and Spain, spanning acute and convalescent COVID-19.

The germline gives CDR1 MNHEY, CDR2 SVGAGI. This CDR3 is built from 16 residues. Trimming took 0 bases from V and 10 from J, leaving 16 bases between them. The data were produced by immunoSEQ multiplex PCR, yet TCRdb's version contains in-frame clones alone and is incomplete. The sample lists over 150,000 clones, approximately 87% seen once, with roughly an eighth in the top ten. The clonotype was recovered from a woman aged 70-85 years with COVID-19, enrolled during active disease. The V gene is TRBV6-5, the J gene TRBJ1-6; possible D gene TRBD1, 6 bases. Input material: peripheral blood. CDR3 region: CASSYSIRDMGSPLHF. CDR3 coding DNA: TGTGCCAGCAGTTACTCAATCCGGGACATGGGGTCACCCCTCCACTTT.